The text below deals with one T cell receptor beta chain. The antigen remains undetermined. This sample is drawn from a study of blood T cells in healthy people across ages. The length of the CDR3 is 16 residues. CDR1 and CDR2 (germline): SNHLY, FYNNEI. Study results and caveats: Long-lived donors exceeded aged donors in naive CD4+ cells and diversity. Investigators viewed diversity estimates from one million T cells as underestimates, the study reported.

About 10 milliliters of peripheral blood were drawn from each donor into EDTA-treated tubes. PCR was performed a second time for about 7 to 12 cycles using a sample-barcoded 5' primer and a J-beta primer mix. A template-switch adaptor with 12 random nucleotides tagged each cDNA molecule. TCRdb fed the 5' RACE reads into MiXCR, producing one record per CDR3 protein. The sample has 1,300,000 or so distinct CDR3 sequences, almost 60% seen once. This chain links TRBV2 with TRBJ2-4; 14 positions agree with TRBD2. The end of the DNA is better explained by TRBJ2-7, so the J call may be wrong. This sequence was found in a man younger than 35 in good health. Sequenced material: blood. CDR3 nucleotide sequence: TGTGCCAGCAGCGGGACTAGCGGGAGTTCCCCCTACGAGCAGTACTTC. Protein: CASSGTSGSSPYEQYF.